Below, 2 T cell receptor beta chains from the same sample are listed, as sequenced in a study of CD4+ T cells in melanoma. Sequencing used immunoSEQ multiplex PCR; TCRdb keeps in-frame clones, though not all of them. The sample lists about 55,000 clones, approximately 70% occurring once. The specimen was tumor tissue. The receptor set was obtained from a human donor with melanoma.

The chain has TRBV5-1 and TRBJ2-1; 10 nucleotides match TRBD2. With V trimmed by 0 bases and J by 3 bases, 6 bases remained unmatched. The length of the CDR3 is 17 residues. Germline CDR1 is SGHRS and CDR2 is YFSETQ. The CDR3 is CASSLAPGLADYNEQFF. The CDR3 nucleotides read TGCGCCAGCAGCTTGGCACCCGGACTAGCGGACTACAATGAGCAGTTCTTC.

The chain joins TRBV5-1 to TRBJ1-1, with D possibly being TRBD1 (6 bases). CDR1 is SGHRS and CDR2 is YFSETQ in the germline V gene. This CDR3 contains 14 residues. Trimming pared 4 bases from V and 0 bases from J, leaving 10 bases between. The CDR3 DNA sequence: TGCGCCAGCAGCGGGACACAAATGAACACTGAAGCTTTCTTT. It specifies CASSGTQMNTEAFF. The entire variable domain, with the rest obtained from reference TRBV5-1 and TRBJ1-1, is as follows: KAGVTQTPRYLIKTRGQQVTLSCSPISGHRSVSWYQQTPGQGLQFLFEYFSETQRNKGNFPGRFSGRQFSNSRSEMNVSTLELGDSALYLCASSGTQMNTEAFFGQGTRLTVV.